A few counts support the clone carrying this T cell receptor beta chain. Generated by immunoSEQ multiplex PCR, the TCRdb table keeps only in-frame clones and is missing some. The table has fewer than 150,000 clones, approximately 90% seen once; the top ten hold about 2.5%. The sample is drawn from a study of control samples from healthy donors and cancer patients. This TCR came from a man aged 18 to 30 in good health. The specimen sequenced was blood.

The DNA for the CDR3 is TGTGCCAGTAGTATTGCCGGGGCGAACACCGGGGAGCTGTTTTTT. This gives the protein CASSIAGANTGELFF. The V gene is TRBV19, the J gene TRBJ2-2, with TRBD2 as a possible D gene (5 bases). Germline V gene data show CDR1 as LNHDA and CDR2 as SQIVND (reference sequence). The CDR3 consists of 15 residues. Trimming took off 3 bases at V and 0 bases at J, with 8 bases between the two ends.